Listed here is a single T cell receptor beta chain. Antigen: not known. The CDR3 runs to 15 residues. CDR1 is LNHDA and CDR2 is SQIVND in the germline V gene (reference sequence). The authors made the TRB cDNA libraries by 5' RACE using UMI labels. TCRdb re-called the 5' RACE reads, yielding one record per CDR3 amino acid sequence without DNA. This table holds roughly 99,000 distinct CDR3 sequences. These data originate in a study of CXCR3-negative and CXCR3-positive naive CD8 T cells. Findings and caveats of the study: Greater hydrophobicity was found in TRB CDR3s of CXCR3-positive naive cells than of CXCR3-negative naive cells. Sequencing showed both naive subsets with comparably high diversity, and memory CD8+ cells much lower.

A CD45RO-CCR7+CD27+CD95- phenotype identified naive CD8+ T cells. This clonotype was obtained from a human donor in good health. Some clones in this sample may be carry-over from other donors' samples. The source material was naive CXCR3+ CD8+ T cells from blood. Subset specified: CD45RO-CCR7+CD27+CD95- naive CD8+ T cells expressing CXCR3 (TNR3+). The gene calls are TRBV19 and TRBJ2-5; the TCRdb D gene call, TRBD2, has no DNA to confirm it. CDR3 sequence: CASSIGGGNLETQYF.